One sample yielded the 21 T cell receptor beta chains listed below, sequenced in a study of cytomegalovirus exposure and HLA in healthy donors. The PCR employed 60 Vbeta primers together with 13 Jbeta primers. The data were produced by immunoSEQ multiplex PCR, yet TCRdb's version contains in-frame clones alone and is incomplete. Among about 120,000 clones listed, roughly four fifths were seen once. Material: PBMCs. Receptor source: a man aged 40-55 years in good health and CMV-seronegative.

The rearrangement links TRBV30 to TRBJ1-1; D gene unclear. V lost 5 bases and J lost 1, with 8 bases in between. Germline assignment: CDR1 GTSNPN and CDR2 SVGIG (reference sequence). This CDR3 has 12 residues. CDR3 nucleotide sequence: TGTGCCTGGGACTTAGGGAACACTGAAGCTTTCTTT. Its protein is CAWDLGNTEAFF.

This chain connects TRBV18 to TRBJ2-7, with 7 bases lining up with TRBD2. V shed 3 bases and J 1 base; nucleotides not matched to a gene: 6. Germline CDR1 KGHSH, CDR2 LQKENI. This CDR3 has 15 amino acids. CDR3 protein: CASSPQWEGSYEQYF. CDR3 DNA sequence: TGTGCCAGCTCACCCCAGTGGGAGGGGTCCTACGAGCAGTACTTC.

The chain carries TRBV7-9 and TRBJ1-4; no firm D call. Trimming cost V 7 bases and J 7 bases, with 13 bases left between them. CDR1 SEHNR and CDR2 FQNEAQ come from the germline V gene (reference sequence). The CDR3 is made up of 13 amino acids. The CDR3 DNA follows: TGTGCCAGCATCCCCACTGCCGGTGAAAAACTGTTTTTT. Protein product: CASIPTAGEKLFF.

The V gene is TRBV30, the J gene TRBJ2-5; D is perhaps TRBD2 (5 bases). The J call may be wrong; the DNA end is better matched by TRBJ2-7. This CDR3 is 12 amino acids long. Per germline, CDR1 GTSNPN and CDR2 SVGIG (reference sequence). The CDR3: CAWSVLDSEQYF. In DNA, the CDR3 is TGTGCCTGGAGTGTTTTGGACTCCGAGCAGTACTTC.

Only a few counts were recorded for this clone. This chain connects TRBV25-1 to TRBJ2-2; D is uncertain. Per the germline V gene, CDR1 is MGHDK and CDR2 is SYGVNS. CDR3 length: 16 amino acids. V was shortened by 2 bases and J by 0 bases, with 10 bases between the two germline ends. CDR3 sequence reads: CASSEGRDANTGELFF. In nucleotides, the CDR3 is TGTGCCAGCAGTGAAGGGCGAGATGCGAACACCGGGGAGCTGTTTTTT. Variable domain in full (rest from reference TRBV25-1 and TRBJ2-2): EADIYQTPRYLVIGTGKKITLECSQTMGHDKMYWYQQDPGMELHLIHYSYGVNSTEKGDLSSESTVSRIRTEHFPLTLESARPSHTSQYLCASSEGRDANTGELFFGEGSRLTVL.

The chain uses TRBV7-9 and TRBJ1-2; tentatively, D is TRBD1 (6 bases). Per the germline V gene, CDR1 is SEHNR and CDR2 is FQNEAQ (reference sequence). Trimming left V 9 bases short and J 4 bases short, with 21 bases between. This CDR3 comprises 15 residues. The CDR3 nucleotides are TGTGCCAGTCAACCTAAGGGGGGGATTAGCTATGGCTACACCTTC. This gives the protein CASQPKGGISYGYTF.

The chain uses TRBV4-3 and TRBJ2-7; TRBD2 matches at 9 bases. The germline V gene encodes CDR1 LGHNA and CDR2 YSLEER. The CDR3 runs 16 residues. With 1 base clipped from V and 2 bases from J, the junction kept 6 bases outside the gene matches. The DNA for the CDR3 is TGCGCCAGCAGCCAAGCCAGCGGGGGGCCGGCCTACGAGCAGTACTTC. Translated, it gives CASSQASGGPAYEQYF.

This clone was seen more than once but under ten times. CDR3 protein: CASSYLNSGMNTEAFF. CDR3 bases: TGTGCCAGCAGCTACCTCAATTCAGGGATGAACACTGAAGCTTTCTTT. The rearrangement uses TRBV5-6 and TRBJ1-1, with D possibly matching TRBD1 (5 bases). In germline, CDR1 is SGHDT, CDR2 YYEEEE. The CDR3 totals 16 residues. Trimming cost V 3 bases and J 0 bases, with 15 bases left between them.

This chain uses TRBV6-5 with TRBJ2-5; a possible D gene is TRBD2 (5 bases). Deletions cut 7 bases from V and 7 bases from J, with 16 bases between. Per germline, CDR1 MNHEY and CDR2 SVGAGI. CDR3 length: 13 amino acids. CDR3 sequence: CASTPRQGGTQYF. The CDR3, as DNA: TGTGCCAGCACCCCCCGCCAAGGAGGGACCCAGTACTTC.

The V call is TRBV10-3, the J call TRBJ2-7; perhaps TRBD2 as D (6 bases). Germline loops: CDR1 ENHRY, CDR2 SYGVKD. CDR3 length: 14 amino acids. Trimming removed 5 bases at V and 0 bases at J, with 11 bases between. CDR3 nucleotide sequence: TGTGCCATCAGTCCACAGCGGGTCTCCTACGAGCAGTACTTC. Translating gives CAISPQRVSYEQYF.

This clone was detected a few times. This chain uses TRBV4-3 with TRBJ1-2, with D possibly matching TRBD1 (5 bases). The V end was cut by 1 base, the J end by 6 bases, with 18 bases between. Germline V gives CDR1 LGHNA, CDR2 YSLEER. This CDR3 region has 16 residues. As DNA, the CDR3 is TGCGCCAGCAGCCAAGCTCGACTTGGGGGGAATAATGGCTACACCTTC. It encodes CASSQARLGGNNGYTF.

V gene TRBV7-2 combines with J gene TRBJ1-5, with 9 bases lining up with TRBD1. The CDR3 runs to 14 residues. Germline CDR1 and CDR2: SGHTA and FQGNSA. V shed 5 bases and J 7 bases; nucleotides not matched to a gene: 6. CDR3: CASSPDRGGQPQHF. The CDR3 DNA follows: TGTGCCAGCAGCCCGGACAGGGGTGGACAGCCCCAGCATTTT.

This rearrangement joins TRBV6-6 to TRBJ2-1, with 9 bases lining up with TRBD2. The CDR3 totals 13 residues. J lost 6 bases, V lost 11 bases, and 8 bases had no gene match. Germline lookup yields CDR1 MNHNY and CDR2 SVGAGI (reference sequence). DNA of the CDR3: TGTGCCGGGGGGACTAGCATCCCCAATGAGCAGTTCTTC. Its protein is CAGGTSIPNEQFF.

The CDR3 bases are TGTGCCAGCAGCTTAGTTAGCGGGGGAAACTACGAGCAGTACTTC. Translating gives CASSLVSGGNYEQYF. The rearrangement links TRBV7-2 to TRBJ2-7, with 9 positions matching TRBD2. CDR1 is SGHTA and CDR2 is FQGNSA in the germline V gene. CDR3 length: 15 residues. V shed 1 base, J shed 3 bases, and the junction held 4 bases outside the gene matches.

This clone came up once. DNA of the CDR3: TGCGCCAGCAGCTACCAGGGGGCGGAAGGAGATACGCAGTATTTT. The encoded protein is CASSYQGAEGDTQYF. V is TRBV4-3 and J is TRBJ2-3; 8 positions match TRBD1. Trimming removed 5 bases from V and 5 bases from J; junction bases left unmatched: 9. This CDR3 is built from 15 residues. CDR1 and CDR2 (germline): LGHNA, YSLEER.

The chain has TRBV5-1 and TRBJ2-1; a possible D gene is TRBD2 (6 bases). The germline V gene encodes CDR1 SGHRS and CDR2 YFSETQ. The V gene lost 8 bases and the J gene lost 7 bases, with 19 bases spanning the gap. The CDR3 extends over 14 amino acids. CDR3 bases: TGCGCCAGTACCACCGGGACGGCGGGAAATGAGCAGTTCTTC. It specifies CASTTGTAGNEQFF.

The J gene is TRBJ2-7, the V gene TRBV11-2, with unresolved D. Germline V gene sequence: CDR1 SGHAT, CDR2 FQNNGV. The CDR3 loop spans 15 amino acids. The V end was cut by 0 bases, the J end by 0 bases, with 9 bases between. The CDR3 reads CASSLDVLPSYEQYF. Here the CDR3 DNA reads TGTGCCAGCAGCTTAGATGTTCTCCCCTCCTACGAGCAGTACTTC.

This sequence joins TRBV5-1 and TRBJ2-7; TRBD2 matches at 8 bases. The CDR3 runs 12 residues. V shed 8 bases and J 3 bases; nucleotides not matched to a gene: 4. Germline V gene lookup returns CDR1 SGHRS and CDR2 YFSETQ. The CDR3 DNA sequence: TGCGCCAGTAAGCGGGAGAGCTACGAGCAGTACTTC. Translated: CASKRESYEQYF.

The V call is TRBV28, the J call TRBJ1-3; D gene ambiguous. The CDR3 sequence is 14 residues long. Trimming shortened V by 2 bases and J by 0 bases, and 5 bases separated the two germline ends. Germline V gene lookup returns CDR1 MDHEN and CDR2 SYDVKM. The CDR3 sequence: CASSLQFSGNTIYF. The CDR3 DNA reads as TGTGCCAGCAGTTTACAGTTCTCTGGAAACACCATATATTTT.

V and J are TRBV6-1 and TRBJ1-1, with D unresolved. Trimming shortened V by 6 bases and J by 0 bases, and 11 bases separated the two germline ends. This CDR3 has 14 amino acids. Germline CDR1 MNHNS, CDR2 SASEGT. CDR3 nucleotides: TGTGCCAGCAGCGTAACAGAGATGAACACTGAAGCTTTCTTT. Encoded protein: CASSVTEMNTEAFF.

The chain couples TRBV5-4 to TRBJ1-2, with D perhaps TRBD1 (6 bases). This CDR3 has 15 amino acids. Germline V gene lookup returns CDR1 SGHNT and CDR2 YYREEE (reference sequence). V was shortened by 0 bases and J by 4 bases, with 13 bases between the two germline ends. The CDR3 protein is CASSLGGRGIYGYTF. CDR3 sequence (DNA): TGTGCCAGCAGCTTGGGTGGCAGGGGCATCTATGGCTACACCTTC.